The 28 T cell receptor beta chains given below trace back to one sample, sequenced in a study of response to subunit inactivated influenza vaccine. TCRdb re-called the RT-PCR reads through MiXCR, storing one row per CDR3 protein. Of approximately 700,000 distinct CDR3 sequences in the sample, less than 20% were seen once. The sample here was PBMCs from blood, taken approximately 13 days after vaccination. These receptors were collected from a man aged 50-60 years who received an inactivated influenza vaccine.

There are a few counts of this clonotype. The chain is built from TRBV10-3 and TRBJ2-1, with 8 bases aligning to TRBD2. This CDR3 region has 15 residues. Germline lookup yields CDR1 ENHRY and CDR2 SYGVKD. Losses at the gene ends were 3 bases for V and 8 bases for J; bases not matched to a gene: 9. CDR3 in amino acids: CAISDSSGRFDEQFF. As DNA, the CDR3 is TGTGCCATCAGTGATTCGAGCGGGAGATTCGATGAGCAGTTCTTC.

This clonotype was seen only a few times. V and J are TRBV9 and TRBJ2-7, with 9 bases aligning to TRBD1. Germline CDR1 reads SGDLS; CDR2 reads YYNGEE. The CDR3 extends over 15 amino acids. With V trimmed by 0 bases and J by 1 base, 2 bases remained unmatched. The CDR3 sequence is CASSVGGQGSYEQYF. The DNA of the CDR3 is TGTGCCAGCAGCGTAGGGGGACAGGGTTCCTACGAGCAGTACTTC. The whole variable domain, remainder taken from reference TRBV9 and TRBJ2-7, is DSGVTQTPKHLITATGQRVTLRCSPRSGDLSVYWYQQSLDQGLQFLIQYYNGEERAKGNILERFSAQQFPDLHSELNLSSLELGDSALYFCASSVGGQGSYEQYFGPGTRLTVT.

This clonotype was seen a handful of times. CDR3: CSARDLLGRTNTGELFF. DNA for the CDR3: TGCAGTGCTAGAGATCTCTTGGGCAGAACGAACACCGGGGAGCTGTTTTTT. The rearrangement joins TRBV20-1 to TRBJ2-2; D remains unclear. The CDR3 runs 17 residues. Germline V lookup: CDR1 DFQATT, CDR2 SNEGSKA (reference sequence). Trimming left V 0 bases short and J 0 bases short, with 14 bases between.

This clonotype has only a few counts. The chain links TRBV10-3 to TRBJ1-5; D not certain. The CDR3 has 16 amino acids. The germline V gene encodes CDR1 ENHRY and CDR2 SYGVKD. Between the trimmed V and J ends, which lost 0 bases and 6 bases, there was a span of 15 bases. CDR3 amino acids: CAISESAVVIGQPQHF. CDR3 bases: TGTGCCATCAGTGAGTCTGCGGTTGTAATCGGTCAGCCCCAGCATTTT.

This clonotype was detected ten times or more. V is TRBV4-1 and J is TRBJ2-7; 10 nucleotides match TRBD1. Germline loops: CDR1 MGHRA, CDR2 YSYEKL. V shed 1 base and J 4 bases; nucleotides not matched to a gene: 10. The CDR3 consists of 17 residues. Written as DNA, the CDR3 is TGCGCCAGCAGCCAAGTAAAGGCGGGACAGGGGTCTTACGAGCAGTACTTC. Translation: CASSQVKAGQGSYEQYF.

The chain couples TRBV7-6 to TRBJ2-1; TRBD1 matches 9 bases. Germline loops: CDR1 SGHVS, CDR2 FNYEAQ. The CDR3 length is 13 residues. V was clipped by 1 base and J by 12 bases; unmatched bases: 4. This CDR3 is CASSLVGQGAQFF. The CDR3 DNA follows: TGTGCCAGCAGCTTAGTGGGACAGGGAGCGCAGTTCTTC. The whole variable domain, remainder taken from reference TRBV7-6 and TRBJ2-1, is GAGVSQSPRYKVTKRGQDVALRCDPISGHVSLYWYRQALGQGPEFLTYFNYEAQQDKSGLPNDRFSAERPEGSISTLTIQRTEQRDSAMYRCASSLVGQGAQFFGPGTRLTVL.

The V call is TRBV19, the J call TRBJ2-7; D unclear. With 8 bases removed from V and 1 base from J, the gap between germline ends came to 15 bases. The CDR3 extends over 14 amino acids. Germline loops: CDR1 LNHDA, CDR2 SQIVND (reference sequence). CDR3 nucleotide sequence: TGTGCCAGTTCCCGTCTTGGGGATTCCTACGAGCAGTACTTC. Encoded protein: CASSRLGDSYEQYF.

The genes are TRBV20-1 and TRBJ2-5; D is uncertain. The CDR3 is made up of 13 amino acids. CDR1 is DFQATT and CDR2 is SNEGSKA in the germline V gene (reference sequence). Trimming pared 4 bases from V and 5 bases from J, leaving 14 bases between. CDR3 protein: CSANSGLRETQYF. The DNA for the CDR3 is TGCAGTGCTAACTCTGGCCTCAGGGAGACCCAGTACTTC.

This clonotype has just a few counts. The chain carries TRBV18 and TRBJ2-3; D is unclear. The V and J ends lost 7 bases and 3 bases respectively, with 20 bases between them. The CDR3 has 16 residues. From germline, CDR1 is KGHSH and CDR2 LQKENI. CDR3 nucleotides: TGTGCCAGCTTCAACCCCGAGATGAGCCGGACAGATACGCAGTATTTT. Translated, it gives CASFNPEMSRTDTQYF.

This clonotype occurred a few times. J is TRBJ1-5 and V is TRBV29-1; TRBD1 aligns across 7 bases. The V and J ends lost 7 bases and 7 bases, in that order; junction bases with no gene match: 10. CDR1 and CDR2 (germline): SQVTM, ANQGSEA. The CDR3 has 13 residues. The CDR3 spells CSALTGRGQPQHF. CDR3 bases: TGCAGCGCCCTGACAGGGAGGGGACAGCCCCAGCATTTT.

This clonotype has only a few counts. The V gene is TRBV15, the J gene TRBJ1-1; D is unclear. CDR1 and CDR2 (germline): LNHNV, YYDKDF (reference sequence). Trimming removed 4 bases from V and 1 base from J, with 4 bases in between. The CDR3 loop spans 12 amino acids. The CDR3 DNA reads TGTGCCACCAGCATACCGAACACTGAAGCTTTCTTT. This codes for CATSIPNTEAFF.

This clonotype has only a few counts. The chain recombines TRBV11-2 with TRBJ2-7, with 10 nucleotides matching TRBD1. Germline CDR1 and CDR2: SGHAT and FQNNGV. The CDR3 runs to 15 residues. Germline trimming cut 5 bases from V and 0 bases from J; bases unmatched to any gene: 4. In nucleotides, the CDR3 is TGTGCCAGCAGCAGGACAGGGGGTTCCTCCTACGAGCAGTACTTC. It codes for CASSRTGGSSYEQYF.

This clonotype was seen a handful of times. This chain connects TRBV3-1 to TRBJ2-3; possibly TRBD2 for D (6 bases). This CDR3 contains 16 residues. Germline lookup yields CDR1 LGHDT and CDR2 YNNKEL (reference sequence). V dropped 5 bases and J dropped 2 bases, with 17 bases sitting between them. CDR3 coding DNA: TGTGCCAGCAGCTCGCCTAGCGCCGACTCCACAGATACGCAGTATTTT. Its protein product is CASSSPSADSTDTQYF.

This clonotype was seen a handful of times. The gene calls are TRBV28 and TRBJ2-7; D perhaps matches TRBD1 (6 bases). Per germline, CDR1 MDHEN and CDR2 SYDVKM. V lost 6 bases to trimming and J lost 5 bases, with 17 bases between them. The CDR3 length is 14 residues. The CDR3, as DNA: TGTGCCAGCAGGGACAGATTATTTTCTCACGAGCAGTACTTC. Translation gives CASRDRLFSHEQYF.

This chain joins TRBV10-1 and TRBJ2-7; D might be TRBD1 or TRBD2, each matching 5 bases. This CDR3 has 14 amino acids. V was pared by 2 bases and J by 3 bases, with 11 bases between. Germline CDR1 is WNHNN and CDR2 is SYGVQD (reference sequence). The CDR3 nucleotides read TGCGCCAGCAGTGAGCGAAGAGGGGTCTACGAGCAGTACTTC. Translating gives CASSERRGVYEQYF.

This clonotype was detected a few times. The chain is built from TRBV4-3 and TRBJ2-1, with D possibly TRBD2 on 5 matching bases. Trimming took 0 bases from V and 0 from J, leaving 9 bases between them. This CDR3 has 16 residues. CDR1 is LGHNA, CDR2 YSLEER, per germline. The CDR3, as DNA: TGCGCCAGCAGCCAAGATATAACTAGCTCCTACAATGAGCAGTTCTTC. Residues: CASSQDITSSYNEQFF.

This clonotype was seen once. The gene calls are TRBV3-1 and TRBJ1-6; no definite D call. This CDR3 contains 14 residues. The germline V gene has CDR1 LGHDT and CDR2 YNNKEL (reference sequence). V was pared by 4 bases and J by 5 bases, with 9 bases between. The DNA for the CDR3 is TGTGCCAGCAGCCCCAACCGGAATAATTCACCCCTCCACTTT. It codes for CASSPNRNNSPLHF. The whole variable domain, remainder taken from reference TRBV3-1 and TRBJ1-6, is DTAVSQTPKYLVTQMGNDKSIKCEQNLGHDTMYWYKQDSKKFLKIMFSYNNKELIINETVPNRFSPKSPDKAHLNLHINSLELGDSAVYFCASSPNRNNSPLHFGNGTRLTVT.

A note on this clonotype: The junction departs from the called germline gene at one end, perhaps through a read error. The chain has TRBV20-1 and TRBJ2-1; weak D call: TRBD2 (6 bases). Germline CDR1 DFQATT, CDR2 SNEGSKA (reference sequence). The CDR3 is 13 residues long. The CDR3 here is CSDREGTYNEQFF. The CDR3 nucleotides read TGCAGTGATAGAGAGGGGACTTACAATGAGCAGTTCTTC.

The rearrangement uses TRBV25-1 and TRBJ2-2, with D perhaps TRBD1 or TRBD2 (5 bases each). This CDR3 contains 15 residues. Germline V gene sequence: CDR1 MGHDK, CDR2 SYGVNS. V was trimmed by 1 base and J by 6 bases, leaving 12 bases between them. CDR3 in amino acids: CASSEFTRGAGELFF. In DNA form, the CDR3 reads TGTGCCAGCAGTGAATTTACCAGAGGGGCCGGGGAGCTGTTTTTT.

This chain links TRBV11-3 with TRBJ2-5; D call uncertain. Germline V gives CDR1 SGHNT, CDR2 YENEEA. CDR3 size: 13 residues. V was clipped by 5 bases and J by 5 bases, with 12 bases between them. The DNA for the CDR3 is TGTGCCAGCAGCACCGAGTGGTCGGAGACCCAGTACTTC. Translation: CASSTEWSETQYF.

This clonotype was seen a few times. The rearrangement links TRBV4-2 to TRBJ2-3; TRBD1 or TRBD2 may be the D gene (5 bases each). The CDR3 sequence is 18 residues long. With 0 bases removed from V and 4 bases from J, the gap between germline ends came to 20 bases. Germline-derived CDR1 and CDR2 are LGHNA and YNFKEQ. The CDR3 spells CASSQENSLGVKPDTQYF. CDR3 nucleotides: TGTGCCAGCAGCCAAGAAAACAGCTTGGGGGTTAAGCCAGATACGCAGTATTTT.

This rearrangement joins TRBV7-9 to TRBJ1-2; D unresolved. The V end lost 3 bases, the J end lost 4 bases, and 9 bases lay between the germline ends. Germline CDR1 SEHNR, CDR2 FQNEAQ (reference sequence). The CDR3 is 13 amino acids. The CDR3 sequence is CASSLKSVYGYTF. The CDR3 DNA is TGTGCCAGCAGCTTGAAAAGCGTCTATGGCTACACCTTC.

This rearrangement joins TRBV7-9 to TRBJ2-7; 7 positions agree with TRBD2. CDR1 and CDR2 (germline): SEHNR, FQNEAQ (reference sequence). The CDR3 is made up of 15 amino acids. Unmatched junction bases numbered 8, after V lost 5 bases and J lost 1 base. This chain's CDR3 is CASSAMGGVSYEQYF. The CDR3 DNA reads as TGTGCCAGCAGCGCTATGGGGGGGGTTTCCTACGAGCAGTACTTC. The full variable domain, in which reference TRBV7-9 and TRBJ2-7 provide the parts outside the CDR3, is DTGVSQNPRHKITKRGQNVTFRCDPISEHNRLYWYRQTLGQGPEFLTYFQNEAQLEKSRLLSDRFSAERPKGSFSTLEIQRTEQGDSAMYLCASSAMGGVSYEQYFGPGTRLTVT.

The chain employs TRBV4-3 and TRBJ2-1; no reliable D call. CDR1 and CDR2 from the germline V gene are LGHNA and YSLEER. V shed 0 bases and J shed 1 base, with 13 bases lying between them. The CDR3 extends over 17 amino acids. The CDR3 loop is CASSQDQRVSSYNEQFF. CDR3 coding DNA: TGCGCCAGCAGCCAAGATCAACGGGTTAGTTCCTACAATGAGCAGTTCTTC.

This clonotype showed up just a few times. The chain carries TRBV6-5 and TRBJ2-3, with 7 positions matching TRBD2. The J segment lost 6 bases and the V segment lost 2 bases, leaving 11 bases of the junction unmatched. The CDR3 spans 16 residues. Germline V gene lookup returns CDR1 MNHEY and CDR2 SVGAGI. The CDR3 here is CASSYNGGIGWDTQYF. The DNA of the CDR3 is TGTGCCAGCAGTTACAACGGGGGGATCGGGTGGGATACGCAGTATTTT.

The chain combines TRBV7-9 with TRBJ2-7, with 10 bases lining up with TRBD1. V shed 6 bases, J shed 3 bases, and the junction held 8 bases outside the gene matches. This CDR3 comprises 15 residues. Germline lookup yields CDR1 SEHNR and CDR2 FQNEAQ (reference sequence). The CDR3 DNA follows: TGTGCCAGCAGAGATGGGGACAGGGGTTACTACGAGCAGTACTTC. This encodes CASRDGDRGYYEQYF.

V usage is TRBV12-3 or TRBV12-4 and J usage is TRBJ1-3, with D possibly matching TRBD1 (6 bases). CDR3 size: 14 residues. Trimming pared 7 bases from V and 4 bases from J, leaving 14 bases between. The CDR3 coding sequence is TGTGCCAGCACCCTGGGAGGGGGAGGAAACACCATATATTTT. As protein: CASTLGGGGNTIYF.

In this sample, this clonotype turned up a few times. The chain has TRBV5-1 and TRBJ2-3, with 10 bases that match TRBD2. The CDR3 loop spans 17 amino acids. Germline V lookup: CDR1 SGHRS, CDR2 YFSETQ. The trim removed 0 bases at V and 5 bases at J, leaving 9 bases unmatched. The CDR3 region has the DNA TGCGCCAGCAGCTTGGTGTGGCTAGCGGGAGTTGGAGATACGCAGTATTTT. The encoded protein is CASSLVWLAGVGDTQYF.